These 11 T cell receptor beta chains were sequenced from one sample in a study of identical twins. One entry per CDR3 protein results from TCRdb running MiXCR on the 5' RACE reads. The table includes 1,800,000 or so distinct CDR3 sequences, around 29% detected once. Input material: cord blood. These receptors were collected from a newborn girl in good health.

The J gene is TRBJ1-4, the V gene TRBV6-1; perhaps TRBD1 as D (5 bases). The germline CDR1 and CDR2 sequences are MNHNS and SASEGT. Trimming stripped 8 bases from V and 4 bases from J, with 14 bases between. The CDR3 is made up of 14 amino acids. CDR3 in amino acids: CASLRRGLNEKLFF. In DNA, the CDR3 is TGTGCCAGCCTACGTCGGGGCCTTAATGAAAAACTGTTTTTT.

This chain connects TRBV27 to TRBJ1-1; D possibly corresponds to TRBD1 (6 bases). CDR3 length equals 14 residues. Germline CDR1 MNHEY, CDR2 SMNVEV (reference sequence). The germline V and J ends were trimmed by 3 bases and 3 bases, with 11 bases remaining between them. CDR3 bases: TGTGCCAGCAGTTTCTGGGGGGCGCACACTGAAGCTTTCTTT. This gives the protein CASSFWGAHTEAFF.

J is TRBJ2-7 and V is TRBV14; a possible D gene is TRBD1 (5 bases). V was shortened by 3 bases and J by 3 bases, with 15 bases between the two germline ends. The length of the CDR3 is 15 residues. The germline V gene encodes CDR1 SGHDN and CDR2 FVKESK. CDR3 residues: CASSHQGFSYYEQYF. The CDR3 bases are TGTGCCAGCAGCCACCAGGGTTTCTCCTACTACGAGCAGTACTTC.

The table lists this clonotype with a few counts. The chain links TRBV5-1 to TRBJ1-2; 9 nucleotides agree with TRBD1. V gave up 4 bases and J gave up 4 bases; unmatched junction bases: 8. Per germline, CDR1 SGHRS and CDR2 YFSETQ. The CDR3 covers 15 residues. The DNA of the CDR3 is TGCGCCAGCAGCCTGAACAGGGACAGGGCCTATGGCTACACCTTC. Translation: CASSLNRDRAYGYTF.

This chain links TRBV11-2 with TRBJ2-3; TRBD2 agrees at 7 bases. The J segment lost 3 bases and the V segment lost 0 bases, leaving 6 bases of the junction unmatched. The CDR3 loop spans 16 amino acids. In germline, CDR1 is SGHAT, CDR2 FQNNGV. The CDR3 coding sequence is TGTGCCAGCAGCTTAGATGTTAGTAGCGGGACAGATACGCAGTATTTT. This gives the protein CASSLDVSSGTDTQYF.

This clonotype was seen more than once but under ten times. The gene calls are TRBV9 and TRBJ2-1; tentatively, D is TRBD2 (5 bases). The V gene lost 0 bases and the J gene lost 4 bases, with 11 bases spanning the gap. Germline CDR1 reads SGDLS; CDR2 reads YYNGEE. CDR3 size: 15 residues. Here the CDR3 DNA reads TGTGCCAGCAGCGTAGGGGAGCGGATTTACAATGAGCAGTTCTTC. The encoded protein is CASSVGERIYNEQFF.

A single count supports this clonotype. The CDR3 protein is CASSLVGTSSRGQYF. CDR3 DNA sequence: TGTGCCAGCAGCTTAGTTGGGACTAGCAGCCGCGGGCAGTACTTC. The chain links TRBV7-2 to TRBJ2-7, with 9 bases fitting TRBD2. Germline V gene sequence: CDR1 SGHTA, CDR2 FQGNSA. CDR3 size: 15 residues. V shed 1 base, J shed 9 bases, and the junction held 10 bases outside the gene matches.

The genes are TRBV20-1 and TRBJ2-5, with 7 bases matching TRBD2. Germline-derived CDR1 and CDR2 are DFQATT and SNEGSKA (reference sequence). The CDR3 covers 13 residues. With V trimmed by 7 bases and J by 2 bases, 7 bases remained unmatched. CDR3 region: CSGSTSTQETQYF. The CDR3 DNA follows: TGCAGTGGTTCGACTAGCACGCAAGAGACCCAGTACTTC.

There are a few counts of this clonotype. This chain joins TRBV5-1 and TRBJ2-7; D is uncertain. The ends were cut back, 4 bases at V and 0 bases at J, with 17 bases in the middle. There are 16 residues in the CDR3. The germline gives CDR1 SGHRS, CDR2 YFSETQ. The CDR3 DNA reads TGCGCCAGCAGCCCCCTTGGGCCTAAGAGCTCCTACGAGCAGTACTTC. This translates into CASSPLGPKSSYEQYF. Supplemented by reference TRBV5-1 and TRBJ2-7, the full variable domain reads KAGVTQTPRYLIKTRGQQVTLSCSPISGHRSVSWYQQTPGQGLQFLFEYFSETQRNKGNFPGRFSGRQFSNSRSEMNVSTLELGDSALYLCASSPLGPKSSYEQYFGPGTRLTVT.

This rearrangement joins TRBV3-1 to TRBJ1-2; D remains unclear. Germline values: CDR1 LGHDT, CDR2 YNNKEL (reference sequence). The length of the CDR3 is 16 residues. Trimming removed 0 bases at V and 4 bases at J, with 15 bases between. The CDR3 DNA sequence: TGTGCCAGCAGCCAAGATTTTTACGGTAGAGGCTATGGCTACACCTTC. This translates into CASSQDFYGRGYGYTF.

As concerns this clonotype: This may be a read error, as it is one base from a much larger clone. As DNA, the CDR3 is TGTGCCATCAGTGAGCCCCGACTAGCGGGCACAGATGCGCAGTATTTT. This translates into CAISEPRLAGTDAQYF. V gene TRBV10-3 combines with J gene TRBJ2-3; 10 nucleotides match TRBD2. This CDR3 comprises 16 residues. Germline CDR1 ENHRY, CDR2 SYGVKD.